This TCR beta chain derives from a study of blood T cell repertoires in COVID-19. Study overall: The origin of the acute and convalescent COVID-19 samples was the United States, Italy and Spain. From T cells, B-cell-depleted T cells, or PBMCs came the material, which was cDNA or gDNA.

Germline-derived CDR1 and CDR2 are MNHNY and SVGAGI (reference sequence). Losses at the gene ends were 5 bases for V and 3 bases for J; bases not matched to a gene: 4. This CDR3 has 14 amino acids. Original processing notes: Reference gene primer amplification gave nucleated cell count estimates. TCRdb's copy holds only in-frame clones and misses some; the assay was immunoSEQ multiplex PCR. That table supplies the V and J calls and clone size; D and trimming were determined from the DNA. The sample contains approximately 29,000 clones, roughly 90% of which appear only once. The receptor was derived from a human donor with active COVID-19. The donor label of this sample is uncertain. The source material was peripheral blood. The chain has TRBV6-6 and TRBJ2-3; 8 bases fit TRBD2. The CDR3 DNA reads TGTGCCAGCAGTCCTGGGACTAGAACAGATACGCAGTATTTT. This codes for CASSPGTRTDTQYF.